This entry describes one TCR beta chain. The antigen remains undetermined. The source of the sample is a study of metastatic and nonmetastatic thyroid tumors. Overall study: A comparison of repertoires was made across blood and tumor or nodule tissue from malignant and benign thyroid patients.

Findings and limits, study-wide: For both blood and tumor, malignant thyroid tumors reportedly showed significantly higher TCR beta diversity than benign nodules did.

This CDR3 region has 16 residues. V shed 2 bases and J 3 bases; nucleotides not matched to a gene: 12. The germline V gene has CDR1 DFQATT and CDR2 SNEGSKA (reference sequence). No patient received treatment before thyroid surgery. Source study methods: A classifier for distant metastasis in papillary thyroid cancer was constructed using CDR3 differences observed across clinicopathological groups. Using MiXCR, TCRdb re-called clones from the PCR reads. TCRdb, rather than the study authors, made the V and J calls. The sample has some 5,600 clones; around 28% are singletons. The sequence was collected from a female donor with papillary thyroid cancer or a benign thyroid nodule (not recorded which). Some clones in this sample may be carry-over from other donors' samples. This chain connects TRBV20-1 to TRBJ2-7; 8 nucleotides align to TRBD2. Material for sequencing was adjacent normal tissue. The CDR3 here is CSARKSNSGNIYEQYF. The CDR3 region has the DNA TGCAGTGCTAGAAAGTCAAATAGCGGGAACATCTACGAGCAGTACTTC.